This entry lists 26 T cell receptor beta chains sequenced from one sample in a study of cytomegalovirus exposure and HLA in healthy donors. Primers: 60 Vbeta forward and 13 Jbeta reverse. TCRdb keeps only in-frame clones here, not all; method: immunoSEQ multiplex PCR. The sample includes roughly 130,000 clones, 80% of them seen just once. Sequenced sample: PBMCs. The receptors were sampled from a man aged 30 to 39 in good health and CMV-seronegative.

The genes are TRBV30 and TRBJ2-5; TRBD2 matches at 11 bases. Germline values: CDR1 GTSNPN, CDR2 SVGIG (reference sequence). Trimming at V came to 0 bases and at J to 5 bases, leaving 5 bases not matched to a gene. The CDR3 length is 15 residues. The CDR3 sequence is CAWSVLSGRGETQYF. As DNA, the CDR3 is TGTGCCTGGAGTGTACTTAGCGGGAGGGGCGAGACCCAGTACTTC.

DNA for the CDR3: TGTGCCAGCAGCTTAGGGGGCGCGGACACTGAAGCTTTCTTT. Translating gives CASSLGGADTEAFF. J is TRBJ1-1 and V is TRBV7-9; D possibly corresponds to TRBD1 (5 bases). CDR1 SEHNR and CDR2 FQNEAQ come from the germline V gene (reference sequence). This CDR3 comprises 14 residues. The V end lost 1 base, the J end lost 3 bases, and 9 bases lay between the germline ends.

V gene TRBV10-3 combines with J gene TRBJ1-5; D gene ambiguous. This CDR3 comprises 16 residues. The germline gives CDR1 ENHRY, CDR2 SYGVKD. Trimming pared 0 bases from V and 2 bases from J, leaving 11 bases between. CDR3 DNA sequence: TGTGCCATCAGTGAGTCTCGGGGTAGCGGCAATCAGCCCCAGCATTTT. This translates into CAISESRGSGNQPQHF.

This clone has a single count. The chain links TRBV28 to TRBJ2-3; 9 bases are shared with TRBD1. The germline V gene has CDR1 MDHEN and CDR2 SYDVKM. V shed 6 bases, J shed 2 bases, and the junction held 6 bases outside the gene matches. CDR3 length: 15 amino acids. The CDR3 spells CASSAQGANTDTQYF. CDR3 bases: TGTGCCAGCAGCGCACAGGGGGCTAACACAGATACGCAGTATTTT.

This clone has a count of ten or more. V gene TRBV14 combines with J gene TRBJ2-5, with 12 bases matching TRBD2. The germline V gene encodes CDR1 SGHDN and CDR2 FVKESK. V gave up 1 base and J gave up 4 bases; unmatched junction bases: 10. The CDR3 has 18 residues. The CDR3: CASSQALTSGSRGETQYF. The CDR3 DNA sequence: TGTGCCAGCAGCCAAGCTTTGACTAGCGGGAGCCGGGGAGAGACCCAGTACTTC.

The chain carries TRBV30 and TRBJ1-4; the D is unclear. V shed 6 bases and J shed 4 bases, with 9 bases lying between them. The germline V gene has CDR1 GTSNPN and CDR2 SVGIG (reference sequence). This CDR3 has 12 amino acids. The CDR3 DNA sequence: TGTGCCTGCTCGGAGCTTAATGAAAAACTGTTTTTT. It is translated as CACSELNEKLFF.

V is TRBV16 and J is TRBJ2-5; 14 bases fit TRBD2. The CDR3 runs 15 residues. Trimming cost V 0 bases and J 8 bases; bases outside gene matches: 2. The V gene's germline CDR1 is KGHSY and CDR2 FQNENV. CDR3 in DNA: TGTGCCAGCAGCCAATCTGGACTAGCGGGGGGAACCCAGTACTTC. Encoded protein: CASSQSGLAGGTQYF.

The CDR3 here is CASSSLAGRDTDTQYF. The CDR3 nucleotides read TGTGCCAGCAGTTCCCTTGCTGGCAGGGACACAGATACGCAGTATTTT. This chain links TRBV28 with TRBJ2-3, with TRBD1 as a possible D gene (5 bases). The CDR3 spans 16 residues. V lost 4 bases to trimming and J lost 2 bases, with 16 bases between them. Germline values: CDR1 MDHEN, CDR2 SYDVKM.

V gene TRBV15 combines with J gene TRBJ2-1; D not resolved. The CDR3 extends over 13 amino acids. Germline values: CDR1 LNHNV, CDR2 YYDKDF (reference sequence). The germline V and J ends were trimmed by 0 bases and 6 bases, with 6 bases remaining between them. CDR3 protein: CATSRDSGNEQFF. As DNA, the CDR3 is TGTGCCACCAGCAGAGATTCAGGCAATGAGCAGTTCTTC. Filled out from reference TRBV15 and TRBJ2-1, the complete variable domain reads DAMVIQNPRYQVTQFGKPVTLSCSQTLNHNVMYWYQQKSSQAPKLLFHYYDKDFNNEADTPDNFQSRRPNTSFCFLDIRSPGLGDTAMYLCATSRDSGNEQFFGPGTRLTVL.

V usage is TRBV7-5 and J usage is TRBJ2-1; no DNA check was done on the table's D call, TRBD2. TRBV7-5 is recorded as a pseudogene. The CDR3 contains 17 residues. The CDR3 nucleotides read TGTGCCAGAAGCTCCAAGGGCGGGATGACTTCCTACAATGAGCAGTTCTTC. The encoded protein is CARSSKGGMTSYNEQFF.

V and J are TRBV2 and TRBJ2-1, with D possibly matching TRBD2 (6 bases). This CDR3 has 13 amino acids. The V gene lost 7 bases and the J gene lost 3 bases, with 10 bases spanning the gap. Germline assignment: CDR1 SNHLY and CDR2 FYNNEI. CDR3 in DNA: TGTGCCAGCAAAGTGGGACTCTACAATGAGCAGTTCTTC. Translated: CASKVGLYNEQFF.

In DNA, the CDR3 is TGCGCCAGCAGCCATACCCCGACTAGCGGGAGCTACAATGAGCAGTTCTTC. It translates to CASSHTPTSGSYNEQFF. The chain is built from TRBV4-3 and TRBJ2-1; the match to TRBD2 covers 12 bases. Losses at the gene ends were 3 bases for V and 3 bases for J; bases not matched to a gene: 6. Germline lookup yields CDR1 LGHNA and CDR2 YSLEER. CDR3 length equals 17 residues.

The chain recombines TRBV6-6 with TRBJ2-5, with D perhaps matching TRBD1 (6 bases). The CDR3 loop spans 13 amino acids. CDR1 is MNHNY and CDR2 is SVGAGI in the germline V gene (reference sequence). V was clipped by 4 bases and J by 4 bases, with 10 bases between them. CDR3 nucleotides: TGTGCCAGCAGTTCCGGGACACCAGAGACCCAGTACTTC. Its translation: CASSSGTPETQYF.

V and J are TRBV29-1 and TRBJ1-2, with D possibly matching TRBD1 (6 bases). Between the trimmed V and J ends, which lost 7 bases and 4 bases, there was a span of 16 bases. The length of the CDR3 is 13 residues. Germline V gene data show CDR1 as SQVTM and CDR2 as ANQGSEA. The CDR3 loop is CSAVGVDSYGYTF. As DNA, the CDR3 is TGCAGCGCCGTGGGGGTGGACAGCTATGGCTACACCTTC.

The CDR3 here is CASRPRGTGGNEQFF. The CDR3 DNA sequence: TGTGCCAGCAGACCACGGGGGACGGGTGGGAATGAGCAGTTCTTC. J is TRBJ2-1 and V is TRBV4-2; the D gene is possibly TRBD2 (6 bases). V was shortened by 6 bases and J by 7 bases, with 19 bases between the two germline ends. The CDR3 sequence is 15 residues long. The V gene's germline CDR1 is LGHNA and CDR2 YNFKEQ.

This clone was seen a few times. This chain links TRBV5-6 with TRBJ1-1; D is undetermined. V lost 6 bases to trimming and J lost 1 base, with 10 bases between them. The V gene's germline CDR1 is SGHDT and CDR2 YYEEEE. The CDR3 is 13 amino acids. The CDR3, as DNA: TGTGCCAGCACCCCCGGAGGGAACACTGAAGCTTTCTTT. Translation gives CASTPGGNTEAFF. Combining the CDR3 with reference TRBV5-6 and TRBJ1-1 gives the whole variable domain DAGVTQSPTHLIKTRGQQVTLRCSPKSGHDTVSWYQQALGQGPQFIFQYYEEEERQRGNFPDRFSGHQFPNYSSELNVNALLLGDSALYLCASTPGGNTEAFFGQGTRLTVV.

The chain uses TRBV6-5 and TRBJ1-2; a possible D gene is TRBD1 (6 bases). Germline lookup yields CDR1 MNHEY and CDR2 SVGAGI. The V gene lost 2 bases and the J gene lost 7 bases, with 11 bases spanning the gap. This CDR3 is 13 amino acids long. CDR3 nucleotides: TGTGCCAGCAGTTACACGACAGGTTCTGGCTACACCTTC. As protein: CASSYTTGSGYTF.

This clone was counted between two and nine times. This chain joins TRBV30 and TRBJ2-1, with TRBD2 matching 10 bases. V lost 5 bases and J lost 4; bases outside the gene matches: 8. The CDR3 runs 15 residues. In germline, CDR1 is GTSNPN, CDR2 SVGIG (reference sequence). CDR3 DNA: TGTGCCTGGGATGATGGACTAGCGGCATACAATGAGCAGTTCTTC. Protein product: CAWDDGLAAYNEQFF.

J is TRBJ2-1 and V is TRBV5-4, with 7 bases matching TRBD2. The CDR3 contains 14 residues. V shed 2 bases, J shed 8 bases, and the junction held 7 bases outside the gene matches. Germline V gene sequence: CDR1 SGHNT, CDR2 YYREEE (reference sequence). The chain's CDR3 is CASSFAGAGDEQFF. CDR3 nucleotides: TGTGCCAGCAGCTTTGCGGGAGCCGGGGATGAGCAGTTCTTC.

This clone turned up a few times. J is TRBJ1-4 and V is TRBV28, with 7 positions matching TRBD1. With V trimmed by 4 bases and J by 7 bases, 9 bases remained unmatched. CDR3 length equals 15 residues. Germline CDR1 reads MDHEN; CDR2 reads SYDVKM. CDR3 region: CASSSSTGRLEKLFF. The CDR3 DNA reads as TGTGCCAGCAGTTCATCGACAGGGAGGCTTGAAAAACTGTTTTTT.

The V and J genes are TRBV5-1 and TRBJ1-2; maybe TRBD1 (5 bases). V lost 5 bases to trimming and J lost 4 bases, with 12 bases between them. In germline, CDR1 is SGHRS, CDR2 YFSETQ. This CDR3 is built from 13 residues. CDR3 in amino acids: CASSPQGSYGYTF. The DNA of the CDR3 is TGCGCCAGCAGTCCTCAGGGTAGCTATGGCTACACCTTC.

In nucleotides, the CDR3 is TGTGCCAGCATCCTCAGGGGCGAGCAGTACTTC. This encodes CASILRGEQYF. The chain is built from TRBV2 and TRBJ2-5; a weak D match, TRBD1 (6 bases). The J call may be in error: the DNA end matches TRBJ2-7 better. The length of the CDR3 is 11 residues. Germline V gene lookup returns CDR1 SNHLY and CDR2 FYNNEI.

This rearrangement joins TRBV28 to TRBJ2-6; 7 nucleotides align to TRBD1. This CDR3 contains 16 residues. Germline-derived CDR1 and CDR2 are MDHEN and SYDVKM. Trimming took 3 bases from V and 2 from J; bases not matched to a gene: 4. CDR3 amino acids: CASSFNRGAGANVLTF. In DNA, the CDR3 is TGTGCCAGCAGTTTTAACAGGGGTGCTGGGGCCAACGTCCTGACTTTC. The full variable domain, completed using reference TRBV28 and TRBJ2-6, is DVKVTQSSRYLVKRTGEKVFLECVQDMDHENMFWYRQDPGLGLRLIYFSYDVKMKEKGDIPEGYSVSREKKERFSLILESASTNQTSMYLCASSFNRGAGANVLTFGAGSRLTVL.

This clone showed up just a few times. The V and J genes are TRBV5-8 and TRBJ2-7; D is unclear. The CDR3 extends over 11 amino acids. CDR1 is SGHTS and CDR2 is YDEGEE in the germline V gene. The V and J ends lost 2 bases and 3 bases respectively, with 3 bases between them. This chain's CDR3 is CASSFYYEQYF. CDR3 DNA sequence: TGTGCCAGCAGCTTTTACTACGAGCAGTACTTC. The whole variable domain, remainder taken from reference TRBV5-8 and TRBJ2-7, is EAGVTQSPTHLIKTRGQQATLRCSPISGHTSVYWYQQALGLGLQFLLWYDEGEERNRGNFPPRFSGRQFPNYSSELNVNALELEDSALYLCASSFYYEQYFGPGTRLTVT.

This clone was seen more than once but under ten times. The CDR3 reads CASSALSGGGTDTQYF. DNA for the CDR3: TGTGCCAGCAGCGCACTTAGCGGGGGAGGCACAGATACGCAGTATTTT. This chain connects TRBV9 to TRBJ2-3; 9 nucleotides align to TRBD2. CDR1 SGDLS and CDR2 YYNGEE come from the germline V gene. Germline trimming cut 3 bases from V and 1 base from J; bases unmatched to any gene: 6. The CDR3 spans 16 residues.

The chain recombines TRBV28 with TRBJ1-1; TRBD1 is a possible D gene (5 bases). V was cut by 6 bases and J by 1 base, with 9 bases left in between. This CDR3 comprises 13 residues. CDR1 is MDHEN, CDR2 SYDVKM, per germline. CDR3 protein: CASRGLGNTEAFF. The DNA for the CDR3 is TGTGCCAGCAGGGGGCTGGGGAACACTGAAGCTTTCTTT.